What follows are 32 T cell receptor beta chains derived from one specimen sequenced in a study of preoperative IRX-2 immunotherapy in early breast cancer. Profiling relied on immunoSEQ multiplex PCR, and the TCRdb table lists in-frame clones only, not all of them. Counted here are a few thousand clones, about 81% occurring once; the ten biggest clones make up about 6%. The treatment was: preoperative locoregional IRX-2 cytokine immunotherapy. Specimen: tumor tissue, collected before IRX-2 immunotherapy. Source of these receptors: a human donor with breast cancer.

The V call is TRBV10-2, the J call TRBJ2-7; no definite D call. The CDR3 covers 13 residues. V lost 3 bases and J 6 bases, leaving 12 bases between the germline ends. Per germline, CDR1 WSHSY and CDR2 SAAADI. The DNA for the CDR3 is TGCGCCAGCAGTGAAGGGTCTGGTGGCGAGCAGTACTTC. It translates to CASSEGSGGEQYF.

This clone appeared a single time. The V and J genes are TRBV7-5 and TRBJ2-7; no check of the table's D call, TRBD2, against the DNA was made. TRBV7-5 is classified as a pseudogene. The CDR3 consists of 16 residues. CDR3 protein: CASSFPTSGRAYEQYF. CDR3 sequence (DNA): TGTGCCAGCAGCTTCCCTACTAGCGGGAGGGCCTACGAGCAGTACTTC.

This clone was seen only a few times. The CDR3 here is CASLQTGTGNTIYF. The DNA of the CDR3 is TGTGCCAGCTTACAAACAGGGACTGGAAACACCATATATTTT. This chain joins TRBV18 and TRBJ1-3, with a possible D match to TRBD1 (6 bases). The CDR3 has 14 residues. Germline lookup yields CDR1 KGHSH and CDR2 LQKENI. The V end lost 7 bases, the J end lost 2 bases, and 12 bases lay between the germline ends.

This chain connects TRBV14 to TRBJ2-3; no reliable D call. Per the germline V gene, CDR1 is SGHDN and CDR2 is FVKESK. With 0 bases removed from V and 5 bases from J, the gap between germline ends came to 9 bases. CDR3 length: 14 residues. The CDR3 here is CASSQDVNVDTQYF. CDR3 in DNA: TGTGCCAGCAGCCAAGATGTTAATGTAGATACGCAGTATTTT.

The J gene is TRBJ1-5, the V gene TRBV19; TRBD1 is a possible D gene (6 bases). The CDR3 covers 15 residues. Germline V gene sequence: CDR1 LNHDA, CDR2 SQIVND (reference sequence). V dropped 2 bases and J dropped 0 bases, with 8 bases sitting between them. The CDR3 DNA sequence: TGTGCCAGTAGTATATCAGGGGCTAGCAATCAGCCCCAGCATTTT. Protein product: CASSISGASNQPQHF. Complete variable domain (other parts from reference TRBV19 and TRBJ1-5): DGGITQSPKYLFRKEGQNVTLSCEQNLNHDAMYWYRQDPGQGLRLIYYSQIVNDFQKGDIAEGYSVSREKKESFPLTVTSAQKNPTAFYLCASSISGASNQPQHFGDGTRLSIL.

The rearrangement joins TRBV11-3 to TRBJ2-3; 7 bases match TRBD2. Germline assignment: CDR1 SGHNT and CDR2 YENEEA. J lost 0 bases, V lost 5 bases, and 5 bases had no gene match. The CDR3 sequence is 15 residues long. Here the CDR3 reads CASSPGLGSTDTQYF. DNA for the CDR3: TGTGCCAGCAGCCCAGGACTAGGTAGCACAGATACGCAGTATTTT.

This chain links TRBV5-1 with TRBJ1-1, with D possibly matching TRBD1 (6 bases). Between the trimmed V and J ends, which lost 0 bases and 3 bases, there was a span of 12 bases. This CDR3 has 15 residues. The germline CDR1 and CDR2 sequences are SGHRS and YFSETQ. CDR3 loop: CASSLVDSDYTEAFF. The DNA for the CDR3 is TGCGCCAGCAGCTTGGTGGACAGCGATTACACTGAAGCTTTCTTT.

The chain recombines TRBV6-8 with TRBJ1-6; the D is unclear. CDR1 and CDR2 from the germline V gene are MNHGY and SAAAGT. Trimming stripped 6 bases from V and 0 bases from J, with 9 bases between. This CDR3 has 15 residues. This CDR3 reads CASRPLSSYNSPLHF. CDR3 nucleotides: TGTGCCAGCAGACCCCTGAGCTCCTATAATTCACCCCTCCACTTT.

The chain joins TRBV11-3 to TRBJ2-1; D may be TRBD1 (6 bases). Germline lookup yields CDR1 SGHNT and CDR2 YENEEA. Trimming pared 2 bases from V and 8 bases from J, leaving 16 bases between. The CDR3 is 15 residues long. CDR3 nucleotides: TGTGCCAGCAGCTTACAGGGGACCGTGTTGGATGAGCAGTTCTTC. Residues: CASSLQGTVLDEQFF.

The chain is built from TRBV18 and TRBJ2-2; D uncertain. The CDR3 extends over 14 amino acids. Trimming stripped 8 bases from V and 6 bases from J, with 16 bases between. Germline values: CDR1 KGHSH, CDR2 LQKENI. CDR3 protein: CASTSLKGSGELFF. The DNA of the CDR3 is TGTGCCAGCACAAGCCTGAAAGGATCCGGGGAGCTGTTTTTT.

This chain joins TRBV11-3 and TRBJ2-5; 11 nucleotides align to TRBD2. The germline V gene encodes CDR1 SGHNT and CDR2 YENEEA. V lost 3 bases and J lost 5; bases outside the gene matches: 14. The CDR3 spans 18 residues. The CDR3 here is CASSFSRTLAGGPETQYF. CDR3 DNA sequence: TGTGCCAGCAGCTTTAGCCGGACCTTAGCGGGGGGGCCGGAGACCCAGTACTTC.

The rearrangement joins TRBV25-1 to TRBJ1-1; possible D gene TRBD1, 5 bases. V was pared by 3 bases and J by 3 bases, with 14 bases between. The CDR3 sequence is 15 residues long. Looked up from germline, CDR1 is MGHDK and CDR2 is SYGVNS. The DNA of the CDR3 is TGTGCCAGCAGTGACCGGGACCCCAGGGACACTGAAGCTTTCTTT. Its protein is CASSDRDPRDTEAFF.

The chain carries TRBV18 and TRBJ2-2, with no clear D. Trimming shortened V by 0 bases and J by 1 base, and 9 bases separated the two germline ends. Germline values: CDR1 KGHSH, CDR2 LQKENI. This CDR3 is 16 amino acids long. CDR3 sequence: CASSPPGGLNTGELFF. CDR3 nucleotides: TGTGCCAGCTCACCACCGGGCGGTTTGAACACCGGGGAGCTGTTTTTT.

This clone was recorded once. The chain is built from TRBV18 and TRBJ2-7, with 9 bases identical to TRBD1. The CDR3 has 15 amino acids. Germline V CDR1 and CDR2: KGHSH, LQKENI. Trimming took 3 bases from V and 3 from J; bases not matched to a gene: 6. CDR3 sequence reads: CASSPGQGSFYEQYF. DNA for the CDR3: TGTGCCAGCTCACCGGGACAGGGCAGTTTCTACGAGCAGTACTTC.

The CDR3 DNA is TGTGCTAGTGGTTCCCCCGCGGGGACTGAAGCTTTCTTT. It translates to CASGSPAGTEAFF. The rearrangement uses TRBV12-5 and TRBJ1-1; the D is unclear. V gave up 4 bases and J gave up 5 bases, with 11 bases separating them. This CDR3 spans 13 amino acids. Germline assignment: CDR1 LGHNT and CDR2 FRNRAP.

The V call is TRBV12-5, the J call TRBJ2-2; D unresolved. CDR3 size: 14 residues. Germline values: CDR1 LGHNT, CDR2 FRNRAP. This CDR3 is CASRPATNTGELFF. CDR3 nucleotides: TGTGCCAGCCGCCCCGCCACGAACACCGGGGAGCTGTTTTTT.

This chain connects TRBV18 to TRBJ2-4; the D gene is possibly TRBD2 (6 bases). Looked up from germline, CDR1 is KGHSH and CDR2 is LQKENI. Deletions cut 3 bases from V and 1 base from J, with 10 bases between. There are 15 residues in the CDR3. Here the CDR3 reads CASSPTSGAKNIQYF. The CDR3 nucleotides read TGTGCCAGCTCACCGACTAGTGGGGCCAAAAACATTCAGTACTTC.

The CDR3 region is CASRTASGSTGELFF. CDR3 in DNA: TGTGCCAGCAGAACCGCGAGCGGGAGCACCGGGGAGCTGTTTTTT. V usage is TRBV28 and J usage is TRBJ2-2; TRBD2 matches at 8 bases. The CDR3 extends over 15 amino acids. CDR1 is MDHEN, CDR2 SYDVKM, per germline. Trimming took 6 bases from V and 4 from J; bases not matched to a gene: 7. Full variable domain (rest looked up from reference TRBV28 and TRBJ2-2): DVKVTQSSRYLVKRTGEKVFLECVQDMDHENMFWYRQDPGLGLRLIYFSYDVKMKEKGDIPEGYSVSREKKERFSLILESASTNQTSMYLCASRTASGSTGELFFGEGSRLTVL.

The chain carries TRBV9 and TRBJ2-3; D unclear. Germline loops: CDR1 SGDLS, CDR2 YYNGEE. The CDR3 runs 14 residues. Deletions cut 0 bases from V and 2 bases from J, with 7 bases between. The CDR3 loop is CASSVGLPTDTQYF. The CDR3 DNA reads TGTGCCAGCAGCGTAGGACTGCCCACAGATACGCAGTATTTT.

The chain links TRBV28 to TRBJ2-3; 7 positions match TRBD2. The CDR3 sequence is 15 residues long. Germline values: CDR1 MDHEN, CDR2 SYDVKM. V dropped 6 bases and J dropped 0; count of bases not matched to a gene: 6. CDR3 protein: CASRPGGRSTDTQYF. DNA for the CDR3: TGTGCCAGCAGACCCGGCGGGAGAAGCACAGATACGCAGTATTTT.

This clone showed up just a few times. The CDR3 is CASSLGQGLNTEAFF. Here the CDR3 DNA reads TGTGCCAGCAGCTTGGGCCAGGGGCTCAACACTGAAGCTTTCTTT. The chain links TRBV11-3 to TRBJ1-1, with a weak D call TRBD1 (6 bases). CDR3 length equals 15 residues. In germline, CDR1 is SGHNT, CDR2 YENEEA. V gave up 3 bases and J gave up 2 bases, with 13 bases separating them.

The chain links TRBV19 to TRBJ1-2; D ambiguous. The CDR3 covers 13 residues. The germline gives CDR1 LNHDA, CDR2 SQIVND (reference sequence). The V gene lost 3 bases and the J gene lost 4 bases, with 9 bases spanning the gap. CDR3 loop: CASSMSRSYGYTF. For the CDR3, the DNA is TGTGCCAGTAGTATGTCAAGGAGCTATGGCTACACCTTC.

The chain carries TRBV11-3 and TRBJ2-7; 9 bases agree with TRBD1. V lost 4 bases, J lost 3 bases, and 7 bases stayed unmatched. The CDR3 runs 15 residues. Germline loops: CDR1 SGHNT, CDR2 YENEEA. The CDR3 protein is CASSSSGTGIYEQYF. CDR3 DNA: TGTGCCAGCAGCTCATCCGGGACAGGGATCTACGAGCAGTACTTC.

This chain uses TRBV6-8 with TRBJ2-2; D perhaps matches TRBD2 (5 bases). The germline CDR1 and CDR2 sequences are MNHGY and SAAAGT. The CDR3 contains 17 residues. Deletions cut 0 bases from V and 7 bases from J, with 18 bases between. The DNA for the CDR3 is TGTGCCAGCAGTTACTCTTGGCAGGTTCGGGATGGCGGGGAGCTGTTTTTT. Translated: CASSYSWQVRDGGELFF.

V usage is TRBV28 and J usage is TRBJ1-3; 9 bases fit TRBD1. Looked up from germline, CDR1 is MDHEN and CDR2 is SYDVKM. The trim removed 3 bases at V and 0 bases at J, leaving 3 bases unmatched. This CDR3 has 16 amino acids. CDR3 protein: CASSFLTGGSGNTIYF. The CDR3 DNA sequence: TGTGCCAGCAGTTTTTTGACAGGGGGCTCTGGAAACACCATATATTTT.

This rearrangement joins TRBV19 to TRBJ2-3, with 8 positions matching TRBD2. V shed 6 bases and J 1 base; nucleotides not matched to a gene: 6. CDR3 length equals 15 residues. CDR1 LNHDA and CDR2 SQIVND come from the germline V gene (reference sequence). Here the CDR3 reads CASSLSGGGTDTQYF. In DNA form, the CDR3 reads TGTGCCAGTAGCTTGAGCGGGGGAGGCACAGATACGCAGTATTTT.

The V call is TRBV11-3, the J call TRBJ1-3, with 9 bases aligning to TRBD1. The CDR3 covers 15 residues. Trimming took 5 bases from V and 4 from J; bases not matched to a gene: 6. Germline V lookup: CDR1 SGHNT, CDR2 YENEEA. The CDR3 coding sequence is TGTGCCAGCAGCGACCGGGACAGGGCCGGAAACACCATATATTTT. It codes for CASSDRDRAGNTIYF.

V is TRBV19 and J is TRBJ2-2; no reliable D call. Germline CDR1 LNHDA, CDR2 SQIVND (reference sequence). This CDR3 comprises 16 residues. V was shortened by 4 bases and J by 0 bases, with 12 bases between the two germline ends. The CDR3 protein is CASSSRGSANTGELFF. The DNA for the CDR3 is TGTGCCAGTAGTAGTCGAGGCAGCGCGAACACCGGGGAGCTGTTTTTT.

This clone was seen once. The chain couples TRBV11-3 to TRBJ2-5, with 8 bases fitting TRBD2. The V gene's germline CDR1 is SGHNT and CDR2 YENEEA. The CDR3 consists of 15 residues. Trimming at V came to 1 base and at J to 5 bases, leaving 6 bases not matched to a gene. The CDR3 sequence: CASSLGAGAQETQYF. The DNA for the CDR3 is TGTGCCAGCAGCTTAGGAGCGGGAGCGCAGGAGACCCAGTACTTC.

Worth noting for this clone: A junction end diverges from the germline sequence, so it may reflect a read error. J is TRBJ2-1 and V is TRBV7-4, with 9 bases lining up with TRBD1. Germline V lookup: CDR1 SGHVT, CDR2 SQSDAQ. The CDR3 has 13 residues. CDR3 residues: CASSRDRDNEQFF. CDR3 coding DNA: TGTGCTAGCAGCCGGGACAGGGACAATGAGCAGTTCTTC.

The chain recombines TRBV6-8 with TRBJ2-1, with D tentatively TRBD1 (5 bases). Looked up from germline, CDR1 is MNHGY and CDR2 is SAAAGT. The CDR3 runs 12 residues. Trimming left V 9 bases short and J 8 bases short, with 14 bases between. The CDR3 sequence is CASKGSGDEQFF. In DNA form, the CDR3 reads TGTGCCAGTAAGGGGTCGGGCGATGAGCAGTTCTTC.

This chain joins TRBV6-8 and TRBJ1-4, with D unclear. CDR1 and CDR2 from the germline V gene are MNHGY and SAAAGT. V shed 6 bases and J shed 5 bases, with 13 bases lying between them. The CDR3 is 14 residues long. CDR3 sequence: CASRPGPLNEKLFF. For the CDR3, the DNA is TGTGCCAGCAGACCTGGGCCTTTGAATGAAAAACTGTTTTTT.